This TCR beta chain appears in the sequencing data of a study of OX40 agonist ivuxolimab in advanced cancers. A note on this clone: What it recognizes is unknown.

The repertoire was sequenced with immunoSEQ multiplex PCR; TCRdb's copy has only in-frame clones and lacks some. The repertoire holds tens of thousands of clones, with less than 85% as singletons. Study-wide results and caveats: Expanded clones belonging to CD8+ T cells outnumbered, on average, those of CD4+.

The sequence came from an adult with an advanced solid tumor such as melanoma, head and neck, liver or kidney cancer. The input for sequencing was CD4+ or CD8+ T cells sorted from blood, taken in a trial of the OX40 agonist ivuxolimab.

CDR3 sequence: CASPILEPHQPQHF. The DNA of the CDR3 is TGTGCCAGTCCAATACTTGAACCCCATCAGCCCCAGCATTTT. The chain employs TRBV27 and TRBJ1-5; D unclear. V was pared by 9 bases and J by 5 bases, with 17 bases between. The CDR3 length is 14 residues. CDR1 and CDR2 (germline): MNHEY, SMNVEV (reference sequence).